This T cell receptor (beta chain) derives from a study of shared clonotypes between healthy human individuals. The authors split each subset's genomic DNA evenly across several immunoSEQ plates. Using immunoSEQ multiplex PCR, the repertoire was profiled, and TCRdb retains in-frame clones only, with some absent. The data show roughly 2 million clones, 85% to 95% seen once. Sequenced input: naive CD4+ T cells sorted from blood. Subset described: CD45RA+ positively selected. This clonotype was sampled from a man aged 18-30 years in good health.

DNA for the CDR3: TGTGCCAGCAGTACTAATACCCCGAACACCGGGGAGCTGTTTTTT. Residues: CASSTNTPNTGELFF. The genes are TRBV2 and TRBJ2-2; the D is unclear. Germline assignment: CDR1 SNHLY and CDR2 FYNNEI. The CDR3 covers 15 residues. Trimming shortened V by 5 bases and J by 0 bases, and 10 bases separated the two germline ends.